Following are 18 T cell receptor beta chains from one sample sequenced in a study of T-cell reconstitution after alpha-beta-depleted transplantation in children. A library of TCRbeta sequences, prepared with unique molecular identifiers, was generated. Using its own MiXCR run on the PCR reads, TCRdb lists one record per CDR3 protein. The sample includes about 610,000 distinct CDR3 sequences, roughly a tenth seen only once; the top ten take less than 5%. Sample: PBMCs from the stem cell graft donor, taken from the stem cell graft. Every receptor here comes from a human donor who donated a stem cell graft to a child with acute myeloid leukemia.

This clonotype was seen a handful of times. The rearrangement joins TRBV20-1 to TRBJ2-2; TRBD1 matches at 8 bases. The CDR3 contains 15 residues. Germline V gene data show CDR1 as DFQATT and CDR2 as SNEGSKA (reference sequence). V was pared by 1 base and J by 4 bases, with 5 bases of the junction left unmatched. CDR3 residues: CSARGRGRGTGELFF. The CDR3 DNA follows: TGCAGTGCTAGAGGCAGGGGGCGTGGCACCGGGGAGCTGTTTTTT.

This clonotype was seen at least ten times. This chain joins TRBV27 and TRBJ2-5, with D possibly TRBD1 on 5 matching bases. V dropped 6 bases and J dropped 2 bases, with 10 bases sitting between them. The length of the CDR3 is 13 residues. The germline CDR1 and CDR2 sequences are MNHEY and SMNVEV (reference sequence). The CDR3 nucleotides are TGTGCCAGCAGCCTGAGACAGCAAGAGACCCAGTACTTC. Translating gives CASSLRQQETQYF.

The table lists this clonotype with a few counts. The V and J genes are TRBV29-1 and TRBJ1-2, with TRBD1 as a possible D gene (5 bases). The CDR3 extends over 11 amino acids. Per the germline V gene, CDR1 is SQVTM and CDR2 is ANQGSEA. The V end lost 5 bases, the J end lost 8 bases, and 12 bases lay between the germline ends. CDR3 in DNA: TGCAGCGTTCGCAGGGCCCCCGGCTACACCTTC. Protein product: CSVRRAPGYTF. Full variable domain (missing parts from reference TRBV29-1 and TRBJ1-2): SAVISQKPSRDICQRGTSLTIQCQVDSQVTMMFWYRQQPGQSLTLIATANQGSEATYESGFVIDKFPISRPNLTFSTLTVSNMSPEDSSIYLCSVRRAPGYTFGSGTRLTVV.

This clonotype was picked up a small number of times. A read error may account for a junction end that differs from germline. V and J are TRBV5-1 and TRBJ1-3; D call uncertain. CDR1 SGHRS and CDR2 YFSETQ come from the germline V gene. This CDR3 is 15 amino acids long. The CDR3 bases are TGCGCCAGCCGCTTAACCGGGAGCTCTGGAAACACCATATATTTT. It encodes CASRLTGSSGNTIYF. Full variable domain (outside the CDR3, taken from reference TRBV5-1 and TRBJ1-3): KAGVTQTPRYLIKTRGQQVTLSCSPISGHRSVSWYQQTPGQGLQFLFEYFSETQRNKGNFPGRFSGRQFSNSRSEMNVSTLELGDSALYLCASRLTGSSGNTIYFGEGSWLTVV.

This chain uses TRBV15 with TRBJ2-3; 14 nucleotides line up with TRBD2. The CDR3 consists of 18 residues. The germline gives CDR1 LNHNV, CDR2 YYDKDF (reference sequence). J lost 0 bases, V lost 1 base, and 3 bases had no gene match. The CDR3 DNA reads TGTGCCACCAGCAGAGGACTAGCGGGAGGGCCTAGCACAGATACGCAGTATTTT. Translating gives CATSRGLAGGPSTDTQYF.

This clonotype was counted at least ten times. The V and J genes are TRBV7-8 and TRBJ1-3; D remains ambiguous. There are 15 residues in the CDR3. Between the trimmed V and J ends, which lost 1 base and 0 bases, there was a span of 7 bases. Germline CDR1 SGHVS, CDR2 FQNEAQ. The CDR3 nucleotides are TGTGCCAGCAGCTTAGGACTGAGCTCTGGAAACACCATATATTTT. Its protein is CASSLGLSSGNTIYF. The variable domain in full, completed from reference TRBV7-8 and TRBJ1-3, reads GAGVSQSPRYKVAKRGQDVALRCDPISGHVSLFWYQQALGQGPEFLTYFQNEAQLDKSGLPSDRFFAERPEGSVSTLKIQRTQQEDSAVYLCASSLGLSSGNTIYFGEGSWLTVV.

This clonotype came up many times. The chain uses TRBV6-1 and TRBJ2-7; 9 nucleotides match TRBD1. Germline V lookup: CDR1 MNHNS, CDR2 SASEGT. The CDR3 has 15 residues. The J segment lost 2 bases and the V segment lost 7 bases, leaving 9 bases of the junction unmatched. CDR3 nucleotides: TGTGCCAGCAAAGCCCCGGGACAGGGTGCCTACGAGCAGTACTTC. The encoded protein is CASKAPGQGAYEQYF.

This clonotype was observed a few times. The V and J genes are TRBV20-1 and TRBJ2-1; 13 positions match TRBD2. V was clipped by 5 bases and J by 2 bases; unmatched bases: 3. Germline CDR1 reads DFQATT; CDR2 reads SNEGSKA (reference sequence). The CDR3 consists of 15 residues. The CDR3 nucleotides are TGCAGTGCTGGAGGACTAGCGGGAGCCTACAATGAGCAGTTCTTC. This sequence encodes CSAGGLAGAYNEQFF.

This clonotype showed up many times. The genes are TRBV6-5 and TRBJ2-1; D is unresolved. The V end was cut by 6 bases, the J end by 6 bases, with 21 bases between. The CDR3 consists of 16 residues. Germline V gene data show CDR1 as MNHEY and CDR2 as SVGAGI. The CDR3 here is CASRQGGLIEANEQFF. In DNA, the CDR3 is TGTGCCAGCAGACAAGGCGGTCTGATTGAGGCCAATGAGCAGTTCTTC.

This clonotype was counted between two and nine times. The gene calls are TRBV20-1 and TRBJ2-7; D gene ambiguous. V lost 0 bases, J lost 3 bases, and 12 bases lay in between. This CDR3 has 14 amino acids. Per the germline V gene, CDR1 is DFQATT and CDR2 is SNEGSKA (reference sequence). In nucleotides, the CDR3 is TGCAGTGCTAGAGATCGAGGCAGAGTCTACGAGCAGTACTTC. It translates to CSARDRGRVYEQYF.

This clonotype was seen many times. In DNA, the CDR3 is TGCGCCAGCAGCCAAGATGTTGGTCGGGATATAAACATTCAGTACTTC. Protein sequence: CASSQDVGRDINIQYF. The chain uses TRBV4-3 and TRBJ2-4, with D possibly matching TRBD2 (5 bases). There are 16 residues in the CDR3. Germline loops: CDR1 LGHNA, CDR2 YSLEER. V shed 0 bases and J shed 6 bases, with 15 bases lying between them.

A word on this clonotype: Since a much larger clone is just one base distant, this may be a read error. J is TRBJ2-7 and V is TRBV9; 8 bases fit TRBD2. This CDR3 has 14 residues. Per germline, CDR1 SGDLS and CDR2 YYNGEE. The CDR3 region is CVPLGGRCSYEQYF. The CDR3 DNA follows: TGTGTCCCCCTAGGCGGGAGGTGCTCCTACGAGCAGTACTTC.

The J gene is TRBJ2-1, the V gene TRBV6-5; weak D call: TRBD1 (5 bases). The CDR3 sequence is 16 residues long. V shed 6 bases and J shed 4 bases, with 19 bases lying between them. Germline V gives CDR1 MNHEY, CDR2 SVGAGI. The CDR3 sequence is CASSLYGAGWYNEQFF. CDR3 nucleotide sequence: TGTGCCAGCAGCTTATACGGCGCAGGGTGGTACAATGAGCAGTTCTTC.

This clonotype was counted a few times. This chain joins TRBV3-1 and TRBJ2-5, with 7 bases lining up with TRBD2. This CDR3 is 16 amino acids long. Germline CDR1 and CDR2: LGHDT and YNNKEL (reference sequence). Trimming at V came to 1 base and at J to 4 bases, leaving 9 bases not matched to a gene. Here the CDR3 reads CASSQGNGWGGETQYF. The CDR3 region has the DNA TGTGCCAGCAGCCAAGGGAACGGCTGGGGGGGAGAGACCCAGTACTTC.

This clonotype has just a few counts. J is TRBJ1-2 and V is TRBV6-1; the match to TRBD1 covers 10 bases. V dropped 5 bases and J dropped 6; count of bases not matched to a gene: 6. The CDR3 has 14 residues. The germline CDR1 and CDR2 sequences are MNHNS and SASEGT. The CDR3, as DNA: TGTGCCAGCAGTCCCTTGGACAGGGGGGATGGCTACACCTTC. Its translation: CASSPLDRGDGYTF.

The chain links TRBV25-1 to TRBJ2-3; no reliable D call. This CDR3 contains 15 residues. Trimming shortened V by 6 bases and J by 6 bases, and 19 bases separated the two germline ends. Looked up from germline, CDR1 is MGHDK and CDR2 is SYGVNS. CDR3 amino acids: CASSLGVGRGDTQYF. CDR3 nucleotides: TGTGCCAGCAGCTTGGGTGTGGGCAGAGGCGATACGCAGTATTTT.

This clonotype was seen repeatedly, ten times or more. This sequence joins TRBV12-3 or TRBV12-4 and TRBJ1-5, with 9 bases identical to TRBD1. The V gene end was trimmed by 6 bases and the J gene end by 1 base; junction bases not matched to a gene: 4. This CDR3 spans 15 amino acids. The DNA of the CDR3 is TGTGCCAGCAGCTCGACAGGGGGAAGCAATCAGCCCCAGCATTTT. Protein: CASSSTGGSNQPQHF.

The chain has TRBV2 and TRBJ2-2, with D maybe TRBD2 (6 bases). The CDR3 is 16 amino acids. V lost 3 bases and J lost 0, with 11 bases in between. CDR1 and CDR2 (germline): SNHLY, FYNNEI. CDR3 sequence: CASSELAHSNTGELFF. CDR3 coding DNA: TGTGCCAGCAGTGAGCTAGCGCATTCGAACACCGGGGAGCTGTTTTTT.